This TCR beta chain was retrieved from a study of T cell repertoires in ileal Crohn's disease. General observations from the study: Endoscopic recurrence occurred in every patient whose clonality exceeded 26.8%. Compared with CD4 T cells, sorted CD8 cells carried more expanded clones.

CDR3 size: 16 residues. The V gene lost 2 bases and the J gene lost 0 bases, with 10 bases spanning the gap. CDR1 is LGHNA and CDR2 is YSLEER in the germline V gene. Sequencing used immunoSEQ multiplex PCR; TCRdb keeps in-frame clones, though not all of them. Seen here are approximately 14,000 clones, around nine tenths observed once, and the top ten hold 3.7%. About this clone: Its antigen is still unknown.

The V gene is TRBV4-3, the J gene TRBJ2-2, with D uncertain. Material for sequencing was ileal tissue. The TCR originated in an adult with Crohn's disease. CDR3 coding DNA: TGCGCCAGCAGCCAAAAACAGATATCGAACACCGGGGAGCTGTTTTTT. As protein: CASSQKQISNTGELFF.